One sample yielded the 31 T cell receptor beta chains listed below, sequenced in a study of T cell repertoires in cytomegalovirus infection. TCRdb reanalysed the reads using MiXCR and keeps one entry per CDR3 protein. The table lists approximately 750,000 distinct CDR3 sequences, 35% to 40% of them singletons. Material: PBMCs. The origin of the receptors is a human donor in good health (CMV status not recorded). Some clones in this sample may be carry-over from other donors' samples.

V gene TRBV6-1 combines with J gene TRBJ1-3; D is undetermined. Trimming cost V 8 bases and J 0 bases, with 14 bases left between them. Germline CDR1 is MNHNS and CDR2 is SASEGT. The CDR3 length is 15 residues. The CDR3 loop is CASFKQPLSGNTIYF. The CDR3 coding sequence is TGTGCCAGCTTTAAACAGCCGCTCTCTGGAAACACCATATATTTT.

The chain recombines TRBV29-1 with TRBJ1-1; perhaps TRBD1 as D (5 bases). Per germline, CDR1 SQVTM and CDR2 ANQGSEA. This CDR3 comprises 14 residues. With 3 bases removed from V and 0 bases from J, the gap between germline ends came to 11 bases. The CDR3 nucleotides are TGCAGCGTTGATGGGGCAGGTCTGAACACTGAAGCTTTCTTT. The encoded protein is CSVDGAGLNTEAFF. Together with reference TRBV29-1 and TRBJ1-1, the CDR3 gives the full variable domain: SAVISQKPSRDICQRGTSLTIQCQVDSQVTMMFWYRQQPGQSLTLIATANQGSEATYESGFVIDKFPISRPNLTFSTLTVSNMSPEDSSIYLCSVDGAGLNTEAFFGQGTRLTVV.

This clonotype was found a few times. The chain couples TRBV7-9 to TRBJ2-1; possible D gene TRBD2, 6 bases. Germline V gene lookup returns CDR1 SEHNR and CDR2 FQNEAQ (reference sequence). This CDR3 is built from 15 residues. Trimming shortened V by 6 bases and J by 0 bases, and 12 bases separated the two germline ends. CDR3 residues: CASSGGESSYNEQFF. The CDR3 DNA reads TGTGCCAGCAGTGGAGGGGAGAGCTCCTACAATGAGCAGTTCTTC.

This clonotype was counted a few times. The V gene is TRBV6-6, the J gene TRBJ1-1; maybe TRBD1 (6 bases). V was pared by 8 bases and J by 3 bases, with 19 bases between. Germline values: CDR1 MNHNY, CDR2 SVGAGI (reference sequence). This CDR3 is 15 amino acids long. CDR3 protein: CASPGPPGGDTEAFF. CDR3 nucleotide sequence: TGTGCCAGCCCGGGTCCCCCGGGGGGCGACACTGAAGCTTTCTTT.

This clonotype was recorded many times. V and J are TRBV7-2 and TRBJ1-2; no clear D gene. In germline, CDR1 is SGHTA, CDR2 FQGNSA. This CDR3 is 14 amino acids long. Trimming stripped 0 bases from V and 3 bases from J, with 8 bases between. CDR3 DNA: TGTGCCAGCAGCTTAGCGGGAGGTTACTATGGCTACACCTTC. This gives the protein CASSLAGGYYGYTF.

The rearrangement joins TRBV15 to TRBJ2-1; no definite D call. In germline, CDR1 is LNHNV, CDR2 YYDKDF (reference sequence). The CDR3 totals 17 residues. V lost 0 bases, J lost 1 base, and 13 bases lay in between. CDR3 sequence: CATSREVQTGSYNEQFF. CDR3 DNA sequence: TGTGCCACCAGCAGAGAGGTTCAAACCGGATCCTACAATGAGCAGTTCTTC.

This clonotype was found a few times. The rearrangement joins TRBV6-2 or TRBV6-3 to TRBJ2-4, with D perhaps being TRBD1 or TRBD2 (5 bases each). V lost 6 bases and J 2 bases, leaving 20 bases between the germline ends. Looked up from germline, CDR1 is MNHEY and CDR2 is SVGEGT. This CDR3 is built from 17 residues. The DNA for the CDR3 is TGTGCCAGCAGCCCCGGGACCCCGTTCGGGACCAAAAACATTCAGTACTTC. Translated: CASSPGTPFGTKNIQYF.

Ten or more counts support this clonotype. The genes are TRBV7-9 and TRBJ1-2; D not certain. Looked up from germline, CDR1 is SEHNR and CDR2 is FQNEAQ (reference sequence). This CDR3 is 12 amino acids long. The V end was cut by 5 bases, the J end by 14 bases, with 18 bases between. The CDR3 sequence: CASSPIPRPETF. The CDR3 nucleotides read TGTGCCAGCAGCCCTATCCCTAGACCCGAGACCTTC.

This chain joins TRBV4-1 and TRBJ1-4; the D gene is possibly TRBD1 (6 bases). In germline, CDR1 is MGHRA, CDR2 YSYEKL. Trimming stripped 3 bases from V and 3 bases from J, with 11 bases between. The CDR3 extends over 15 amino acids. CDR3: CASSHRTEPNEKLFF. The CDR3 DNA is TGCGCCAGCAGCCACCGGACAGAACCTAATGAAAAACTGTTTTTT.

The chain combines TRBV7-9 with TRBJ1-5; 7 bases match TRBD1. The J segment lost 5 bases and the V segment lost 5 bases, leaving 9 bases of the junction unmatched. This CDR3 region has 15 residues. Germline V gene data show CDR1 as SEHNR and CDR2 as FQNEAQ (reference sequence). CDR3 sequence reads: CASSPRGQGHQPQHF. In DNA form, the CDR3 reads TGTGCCAGCAGCCCAAGGGGGCAGGGACATCAGCCCCAGCATTTT.

The chain recombines TRBV11-2 with TRBJ1-5; D gene unclear. CDR1 is SGHAT and CDR2 is FQNNGV in the germline V gene. With 1 base removed from V and 1 base from J, the gap between germline ends came to 8 bases. The CDR3 loop spans 15 amino acids. The CDR3 DNA is TGTGCCAGCAGCTTAGGTATAGGGAGCAATCAGCCCCAGCATTTT. This encodes CASSLGIGSNQPQHF.

This CDR3 reads CASSLLPSFNEQFF. The CDR3 nucleotides read TGTGCCAGCAGCTTACTTCCTAGTTTTAATGAGCAGTTCTTC. The gene calls are TRBV11-2 and TRBJ2-1; D gene ambiguous. This CDR3 has 14 amino acids. V lost 2 bases, J lost 7 bases, and 12 bases lay in between. The germline V gene has CDR1 SGHAT and CDR2 FQNNGV.

The gene calls are TRBV20-1 and TRBJ1-1, with 8 bases aligning to TRBD1. Germline CDR1 reads DFQATT; CDR2 reads SNEGSKA (reference sequence). The CDR3 totals 13 residues. Trimming removed 8 bases from V and 3 bases from J; junction bases left unmatched: 8. The CDR3 is CSSYKTGDTEAFF. The CDR3 DNA is TGCAGTTCCTATAAGACAGGGGACACTGAAGCTTTCTTT.

A few counts support this clonotype. This chain joins TRBV12-3 or TRBV12-4 and TRBJ2-1; 8 bases align to TRBD2. Trimming at V came to 6 bases and at J to 4 bases, leaving 8 bases not matched to a gene. This CDR3 region has 15 residues. The CDR3, as DNA: TGTGCCAGCAGCTTTACTAGCGGCGTATACAATGAGCAGTTCTTC. This codes for CASSFTSGVYNEQFF.

This clonotype was found a few times. The chain carries TRBV7-2 and TRBJ2-3; TRBD2 matches at 7 bases. Germline CDR1 SGHTA, CDR2 FQGNSA. This CDR3 comprises 16 residues. V lost 5 bases and J lost 0; bases outside the gene matches: 8. The CDR3 is CASSPRLLASTDTQYF. CDR3 in DNA: TGTGCCAGCAGCCCCCGTCTACTAGCGAGCACAGATACGCAGTATTTT.

This clonotype was detected only a few times. The chain combines TRBV6-2 or TRBV6-3 with TRBJ1-5; D gene ambiguous. This CDR3 is built from 13 residues. Germline-derived CDR1 and CDR2 are MNHEY and SVGEGT. The germline V and J ends were trimmed by 2 bases and 3 bases, with 5 bases remaining between them. The DNA of the CDR3 is TGTGCCAGCAGTTACCAGGACAATCAGCCCCAGCATTTT. Protein sequence: CASSYQDNQPQHF.

In the case of this clonotype: A much larger clonotype is one base distant, so this may be a read error. The chain uses TRBV7-2 and TRBJ2-7, with D possibly being TRBD1 or TRBD2 (5 bases each). Trimming pared 4 bases from V and 13 bases from J, leaving 17 bases between. The germline CDR1 and CDR2 sequences are SGHTA and FQGNSA. The CDR3 consists of 12 residues. CDR3 sequence: CASSCVGGAGYF. DNA for the CDR3: TGTGCCAGCAGCTGTGTTGGGGGTGCCGGCTACTTC.

This clonotype was counted a single time. This chain connects TRBV7-3 to TRBJ1-1; TRBD1 might be the D (5 bases). Trimming cost V 1 base and J 10 bases, with 22 bases left between them. Germline lookup yields CDR1 SGHTA and CDR2 FQGTGA. This CDR3 has 16 amino acids. CDR3 residues: CASSLNPGSGLSRAFF. DNA of the CDR3: TGTGCCAGCAGCTTAAATCCGGGGTCGGGACTTTCGCGAGCTTTCTTT. Supplemented by reference TRBV7-3 and TRBJ1-1, the full variable domain reads GAGVSQTPSNKVTEKGKYVELRCDPISGHTALYWYRQSLGQGPEFLIYFQGTGAADDSGLPNDRFFAVRPEGSVSTLKIQRTERGDSAVYLCASSLNPGSGLSRAFFGQGTRLTVV.

This chain connects TRBV28 to TRBJ1-1; D is unclear. This CDR3 is built from 14 residues. The germline V gene has CDR1 MDHEN and CDR2 SYDVKM. With 4 bases removed from V and 2 bases from J, the gap between germline ends came to 11 bases. The CDR3 sequence: CASSYLHRNTEAFF. The CDR3 DNA sequence: TGTGCCAGCAGTTACCTACACCGAAACACTGAAGCTTTCTTT.

This clonotype was detected only once. An end of the junction differs from the germline gene, which may be a read error. J is TRBJ1-2 and V is TRBV4-2, with D uncertain. This CDR3 is 14 amino acids long. CDR1 is LGHNA and CDR2 is YNFKEQ in the germline V gene. CDR3 loop: CASRQGGVENGYTF. The CDR3 coding sequence is TGTGCCAGCAGACAAGGTGGGGTCGAGAATGGCTACACCTTC.

The rearrangement uses TRBV6-8 and TRBJ1-5, with no clear D. Germline V gene lookup returns CDR1 MNHGY and CDR2 SAAAGT. This CDR3 is 13 amino acids long. V shed 5 bases and J shed 4 bases, with 9 bases lying between them. This CDR3 is CASSKQINQPQHF. The CDR3, as DNA: TGTGCCAGCAGTAAACAGATTAATCAGCCCCAGCATTTT.

The rearrangement uses TRBV13 and TRBJ2-7, with D perhaps matching TRBD1 or TRBD2 (5 bases each). The germline CDR1 and CDR2 sequences are PRHDT and FYEKMQ (reference sequence). The CDR3 has 14 residues. Deletions cut 5 bases from V and 0 bases from J, with 11 bases between. In DNA, the CDR3 is TGTGCCAGCAGCAGAAGGGACGGCTCCTACGAGCAGTACTTC. This gives the protein CASSRRDGSYEQYF.

The chain employs TRBV6-2 or TRBV6-3 and TRBJ1-3; D perhaps matches TRBD1 (5 bases). The CDR3 length is 16 residues. V was trimmed by 2 bases and J by 5 bases, leaving 16 bases between them. CDR1 is MNHEY, CDR2 SVGEGT, per germline. This chain's CDR3 is CASSYPPWDGRNTIYF. The CDR3 DNA is TGTGCCAGCAGTTACCCTCCTTGGGACGGGAGAAACACCATATATTTT.

The chain links TRBV11-2 to TRBJ1-6; a possible D gene is TRBD1 (5 bases). Germline V gene lookup returns CDR1 SGHAT and CDR2 FQNNGV. V was shortened by 3 bases and J by 7 bases, with 19 bases between the two germline ends. The CDR3 spans 17 residues. The CDR3 DNA reads as TGTGCCAGCAGCTTCGGGTTTGTGGATAGGGGAAATTCACCCCTCCACTTT. It is translated as CASSFGFVDRGNSPLHF.

V gene TRBV5-4 combines with J gene TRBJ2-1; TRBD2 agrees at 8 bases. Germline CDR1 reads SGHNT; CDR2 reads YYREEE (reference sequence). V was pared by 6 bases and J by 6 bases, with 5 bases of the junction left unmatched. The CDR3 sequence is 13 residues long. The CDR3 DNA follows: TGTGCCAGCATCGGGGGGGGGGGCAATGAGCAGTTCTTC. Translation gives CASIGGGGNEQFF.

This clonotype was seen just once. The chain combines TRBV20-1 with TRBJ1-5; D remains ambiguous. The CDR3 length is 14 residues. Trimming took 0 bases from V and 0 from J, leaving 6 bases between them. Germline CDR1 and CDR2: DFQATT and SNEGSKA (reference sequence). As DNA, the CDR3 is TGCAGTGCTAGAGATCTAGTTAGCAATCAGCCCCAGCATTTT. This sequence encodes CSARDLVSNQPQHF.

The chain carries TRBV27 and TRBJ1-4; a weak D match, TRBD1 (5 bases). With 6 bases removed from V and 7 bases from J, the gap between germline ends came to 12 bases. Germline-derived CDR1 and CDR2 are MNHEY and SMNVEV (reference sequence). This CDR3 is built from 13 residues. The CDR3 reads CASRRVGGEKLFF. The CDR3 coding sequence is TGTGCCAGCAGACGGGTGGGGGGTGAAAAACTGTTTTTT.

This clonotype appeared a single time. V gene TRBV20-1 combines with J gene TRBJ1-4; unclear D gene. V lost 2 bases and J 8 bases, leaving 6 bases between the germline ends. The CDR3 loop spans 11 amino acids. The V gene's germline CDR1 is DFQATT and CDR2 SNEGSKA (reference sequence). The CDR3 spells CSARSGEKLFF. The DNA for the CDR3 is TGCAGTGCTAGATCGGGCGAAAAACTGTTTTTT.

In its sample, this clonotype was seen a few times. The chain has TRBV7-2 and TRBJ2-7; 9 bases are a match to TRBD2. The CDR3 loop spans 16 amino acids. The germline V gene has CDR1 SGHTA and CDR2 FQGNSA. Unmatched junction bases numbered 8, after V lost 1 base and J lost 4 bases. CDR3 in amino acids: CASSLESSGSIYEQYF. CDR3 bases: TGTGCCAGCAGCTTAGAGAGTAGCGGGAGTATTTACGAGCAGTACTTC.

The chain joins TRBV5-5 to TRBJ1-1; no clear D gene. Per the germline V gene, CDR1 is SGHKS and CDR2 is YYEKEE (reference sequence). The CDR3 totals 12 residues. Trimming left V 2 bases short and J 3 bases short, with 5 bases between. The CDR3 loop reads CASSFPDTEAFF. CDR3 bases: TGTGCCAGCAGCTTTCCAGACACTGAAGCTTTCTTT.

This clonotype came up a few times. The chain carries TRBV7-3 and TRBJ1-1; D possibly corresponds to TRBD1 (5 bases). The germline V and J ends were trimmed by 5 bases and 1 base, with 14 bases remaining between them. In germline, CDR1 is SGHTA, CDR2 FQGTGA. CDR3 length equals 15 residues. DNA of the CDR3: TGTGCCAGCAGCCCGGGGCCGGTCAGGAACACTGAAGCTTTCTTT. Its translation: CASSPGPVRNTEAFF. The full variable domain, rest sourced from reference TRBV7-3 and TRBJ1-1, is GAGVSQTPSNKVTEKGKYVELRCDPISGHTALYWYRQSLGQGPEFLIYFQGTGAADDSGLPNDRFFAVRPEGSVSTLKIQRTERGDSAVYLCASSPGPVRNTEAFFGQGTRLTVV.